These 11 T cell receptor beta chains were sequenced from one sample in a study of spatial heterogeneity in lung cancer. TCRdb re-called the 5' RACE reads through MiXCR, storing one row per CDR3 protein. The data contain 40,000 to 55,000 distinct CDR3 sequences, roughly an eighth of them singletons. Time point: sample taken at primary tumor resection. Unsorted whole RNA of tumor, nontumor lung or frozen PBMC was sequenced. Material: PBMCs, obtained at surgery. The receptor set was obtained from a male donor with early-stage non-small cell lung cancer.

The chain links TRBV20-1 to TRBJ2-5; 13 bases match TRBD2. Germline lookup yields CDR1 DFQATT and CDR2 SNEGSKA (reference sequence). V trimming: 3 bases; J trimming: 3 bases; junction bases outside the gene matches: 10. The CDR3 spans 17 residues. The CDR3 bases are TGCAGTGCTAGGAGGCGGCCGGGACTAGCGGGAAAAGAGACCCAGTACTTC. The encoded protein is CSARRRPGLAGKETQYF.

This clonotype was detected many times. The chain recombines TRBV3-1 with TRBJ2-7, with D perhaps TRBD2 (5 bases). With 1 base removed from V and 6 bases from J, the gap between germline ends came to 13 bases. This CDR3 comprises 14 residues. The germline V gene has CDR1 LGHDT and CDR2 YNNKEL (reference sequence). The CDR3 DNA reads TGTGCCAGCAGCCAAGTTCGCCGGGAAAGCGAGCAGTACTTC. Translation: CASSQVRRESEQYF.

This clonotype has a count of ten or more. V gene TRBV12-3 or TRBV12-4 combines with J gene TRBJ1-5; 7 nucleotides match TRBD1. Trimming removed 8 bases from V and 5 bases from J; junction bases left unmatched: 12. This CDR3 is 15 amino acids long. This CDR3 is CASSGDRINYQPQHF. The CDR3 bases are TGTGCCAGCTCGGGGGACAGAATAAACTATCAGCCCCAGCATTTT.

The chain has TRBV20-1 and TRBJ2-3, with D possibly being TRBD2 (5 bases). Germline V CDR1 and CDR2: DFQATT, SNEGSKA (reference sequence). This CDR3 comprises 11 residues. Trimming shortened V by 8 bases and J by 5 bases, and 11 bases separated the two germline ends. CDR3 sequence reads: CSPRVGDTQYF. DNA of the CDR3: TGCAGTCCGAGGGTTGGAGATACGCAGTATTTT.

The chain carries TRBV9 and TRBJ1-3; 7 bases align to TRBD1. V shed 7 bases and J 4 bases; nucleotides not matched to a gene: 8. CDR1 and CDR2 from the germline V gene are SGDLS and YYNGEE. The length of the CDR3 is 14 residues. The chain's CDR3 is CASRPQGGGNTIYF. The DNA for the CDR3 is TGTGCCAGCCGGCCCCAGGGGGGCGGAAACACCATATATTTT.

This clonotype was detected only a few times. The gene calls are TRBV20-1 and TRBJ2-1, with D possibly being TRBD1 (7 bases). Looked up from germline, CDR1 is DFQATT and CDR2 is SNEGSKA (reference sequence). The V end was cut by 0 bases, the J end by 9 bases, with 15 bases between. The CDR3 is made up of 14 amino acids. CDR3 in amino acids: CSARDFQGGTEQFF. In DNA form, the CDR3 reads TGCAGTGCTAGAGATTTTCAGGGGGGAACTGAGCAGTTCTTC.

In its sample, this clonotype was seen many times. The V gene is TRBV3-1, the J gene TRBJ1-1; D gene ambiguous. Germline V lookup: CDR1 LGHDT, CDR2 YNNKEL (reference sequence). There are 14 residues in the CDR3. The V end lost 1 base, the J end lost 1 base, and 7 bases lay between the germline ends. The CDR3 DNA follows: TGTGCCAGCAGCCAAGGACTGGGGAACACTGAAGCTTTCTTT. It specifies CASSQGLGNTEAFF.

This clonotype was observed a few times. The genes are TRBV7-9 and TRBJ2-3; the D gene is possibly TRBD1 (5 bases). This CDR3 has 16 residues. CDR1 is SEHNR and CDR2 is FQNEAQ in the germline V gene (reference sequence). V was trimmed by 0 bases and J by 4 bases, leaving 14 bases between them. The CDR3 region has the DNA TGTGCCAGCAGCTTAGCGGTGGGCAGGGCTTCAGATACGCAGTATTTT. Residues: CASSLAVGRASDTQYF. Full variable domain (missing parts from reference TRBV7-9 and TRBJ2-3): DTGVSQNPRHKITKRGQNVTFRCDPISEHNRLYWYRQTLGQGPEFLTYFQNEAQLEKSRLLSDRFSAERPKGSFSTLEIQRTEQGDSAMYLCASSLAVGRASDTQYFGPGTRLTVL.

This clonotype was observed a few times. CDR3: CASSGGQEEGLHF. In DNA, the CDR3 is TGTGCCAGCAGCGGTGGACAGGAAGAAGGCCTCCACTTT. The chain employs TRBV9 and TRBJ1-6, with 7 bases aligning to TRBD1. The CDR3 runs to 13 residues. Germline loops: CDR1 SGDLS, CDR2 YYNGEE. With V trimmed by 3 bases and J by 15 bases, 9 bases remained unmatched.

This clonotype was picked up many times. The chain employs TRBV10-3 and TRBJ2-1; no firm D call. V lost 0 bases, J lost 8 bases, and 8 bases lay in between. This CDR3 is 13 amino acids long. CDR1 is ENHRY, CDR2 SYGVKD, per germline. CDR3 amino acids: CAISESRSDEQFF. The CDR3 DNA follows: TGTGCCATCAGTGAGTCGAGGAGCGATGAGCAGTTCTTC.

In its sample, this clonotype was seen many times. V usage is TRBV18 and J usage is TRBJ2-4; 7 nucleotides align to TRBD1. This CDR3 comprises 15 residues. Germline CDR1 and CDR2: KGHSH and LQKENI. Trimming removed 2 bases from V and 5 bases from J; junction bases left unmatched: 6. The CDR3 loop is CASSPTPGTENIQYF. CDR3 nucleotides: TGTGCCAGCTCACCAACCCCCGGGACAGAAAACATTCAGTACTTC.